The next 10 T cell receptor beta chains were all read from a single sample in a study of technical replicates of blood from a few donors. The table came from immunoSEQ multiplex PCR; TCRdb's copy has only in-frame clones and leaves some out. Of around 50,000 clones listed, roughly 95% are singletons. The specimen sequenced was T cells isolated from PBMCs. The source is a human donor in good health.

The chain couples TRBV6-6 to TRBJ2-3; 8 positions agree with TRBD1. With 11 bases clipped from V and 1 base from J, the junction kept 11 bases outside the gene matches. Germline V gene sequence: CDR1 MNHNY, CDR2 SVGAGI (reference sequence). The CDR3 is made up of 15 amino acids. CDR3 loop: CAAVALGQGTDTQYF. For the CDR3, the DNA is TGTGCCGCCGTGGCATTGGGACAGGGCACAGATACGCAGTATTTT.

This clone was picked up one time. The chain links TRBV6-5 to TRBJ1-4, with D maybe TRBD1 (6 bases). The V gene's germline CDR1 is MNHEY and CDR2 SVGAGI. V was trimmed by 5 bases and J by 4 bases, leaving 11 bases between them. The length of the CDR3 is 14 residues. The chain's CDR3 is CASSTGTNNEKLFF. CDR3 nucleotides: TGTGCCAGCAGTACCGGGACAAATAATGAAAAACTGTTTTTT.

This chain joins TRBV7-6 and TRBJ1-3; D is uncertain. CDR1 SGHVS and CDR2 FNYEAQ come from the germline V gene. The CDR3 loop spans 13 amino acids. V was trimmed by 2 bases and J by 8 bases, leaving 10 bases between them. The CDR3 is CASSLPGWDTIYF. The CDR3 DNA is TGTGCCAGCAGCTTACCGGGGTGGGACACCATATATTTT.

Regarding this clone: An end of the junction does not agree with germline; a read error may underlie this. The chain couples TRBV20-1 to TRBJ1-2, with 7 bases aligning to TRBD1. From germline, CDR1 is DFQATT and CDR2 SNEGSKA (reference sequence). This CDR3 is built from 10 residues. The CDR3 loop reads CYRDSYGYTF. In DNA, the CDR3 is TGTTACCGGGACAGTTATGGCTACACCTTC.

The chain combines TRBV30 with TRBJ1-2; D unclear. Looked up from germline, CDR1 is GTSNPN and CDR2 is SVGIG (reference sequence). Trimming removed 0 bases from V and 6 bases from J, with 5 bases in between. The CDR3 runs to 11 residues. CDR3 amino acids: CAWSVLNGYTF. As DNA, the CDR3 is TGTGCCTGGAGTGTCCTTAATGGCTACACCTTC.

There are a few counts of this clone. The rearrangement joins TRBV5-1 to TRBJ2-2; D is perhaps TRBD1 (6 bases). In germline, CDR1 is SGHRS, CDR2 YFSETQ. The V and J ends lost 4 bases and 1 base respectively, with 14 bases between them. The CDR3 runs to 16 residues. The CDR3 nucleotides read TGCGCCAGCAGCACAGGGAATATGGGGAACACCGGGGAGCTGTTTTTT. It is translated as CASSTGNMGNTGELFF.

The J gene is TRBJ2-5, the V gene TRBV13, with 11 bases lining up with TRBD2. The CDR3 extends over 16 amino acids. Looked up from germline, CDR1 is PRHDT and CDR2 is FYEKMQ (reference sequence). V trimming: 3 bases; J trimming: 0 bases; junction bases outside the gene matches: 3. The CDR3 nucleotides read TGTGCCAGCAGCTTTGTAGCGGGAGGGTACCAAGAGACCCAGTACTTC. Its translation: CASSFVAGGYQETQYF.

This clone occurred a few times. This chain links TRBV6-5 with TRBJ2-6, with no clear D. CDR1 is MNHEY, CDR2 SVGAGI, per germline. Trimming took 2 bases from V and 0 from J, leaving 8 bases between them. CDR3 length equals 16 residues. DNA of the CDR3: TGTGCCAGCAGTTACGAAGGCGGCTCTGGGGCCAACGTCCTGACTTTC. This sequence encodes CASSYEGGSGANVLTF.

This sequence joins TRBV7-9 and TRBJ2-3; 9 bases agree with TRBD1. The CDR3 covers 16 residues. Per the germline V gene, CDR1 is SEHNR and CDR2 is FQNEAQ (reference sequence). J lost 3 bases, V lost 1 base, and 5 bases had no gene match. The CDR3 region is CASSLGNRGQTDTQYF. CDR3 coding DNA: TGTGCCAGCAGCTTAGGAAACAGGGGGCAGACAGATACGCAGTATTTT.

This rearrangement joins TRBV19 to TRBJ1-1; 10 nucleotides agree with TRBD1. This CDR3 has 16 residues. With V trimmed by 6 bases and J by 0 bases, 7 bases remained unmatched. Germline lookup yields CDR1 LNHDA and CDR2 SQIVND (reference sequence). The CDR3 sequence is CASSRQGATMNTEAFF. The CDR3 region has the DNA TGTGCCAGTAGCCGACAGGGGGCTACTATGAACACTGAAGCTTTCTTT.